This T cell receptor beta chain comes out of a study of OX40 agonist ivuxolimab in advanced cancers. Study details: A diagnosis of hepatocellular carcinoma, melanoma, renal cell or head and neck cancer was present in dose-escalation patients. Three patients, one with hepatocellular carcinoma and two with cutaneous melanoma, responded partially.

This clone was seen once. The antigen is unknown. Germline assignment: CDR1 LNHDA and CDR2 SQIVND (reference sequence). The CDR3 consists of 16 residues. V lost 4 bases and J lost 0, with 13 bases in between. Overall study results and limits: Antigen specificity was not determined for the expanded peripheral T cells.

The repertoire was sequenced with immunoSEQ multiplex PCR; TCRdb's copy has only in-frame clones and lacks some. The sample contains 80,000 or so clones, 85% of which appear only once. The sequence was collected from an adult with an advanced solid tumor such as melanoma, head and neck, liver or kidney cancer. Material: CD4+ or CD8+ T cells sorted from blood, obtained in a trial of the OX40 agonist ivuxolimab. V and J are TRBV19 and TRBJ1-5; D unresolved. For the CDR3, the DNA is TGTGCCAGTAGTAAGGGTCGCAGTATTAGCAATCAGCCCCAGCATTTT. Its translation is CASSKGRSISNQPQHF.